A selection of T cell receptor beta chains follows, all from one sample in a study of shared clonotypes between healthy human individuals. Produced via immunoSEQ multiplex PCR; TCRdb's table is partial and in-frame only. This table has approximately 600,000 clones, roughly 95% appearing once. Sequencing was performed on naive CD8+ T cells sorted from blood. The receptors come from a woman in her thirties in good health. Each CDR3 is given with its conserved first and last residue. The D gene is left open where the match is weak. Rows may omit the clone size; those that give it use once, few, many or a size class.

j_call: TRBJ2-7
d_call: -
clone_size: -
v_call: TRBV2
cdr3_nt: TGTGCCAGCAGTGATTCGCTAGCGTACTCCTACGAGCAGTACTTC
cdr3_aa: CASSDSLAYSYEQYF

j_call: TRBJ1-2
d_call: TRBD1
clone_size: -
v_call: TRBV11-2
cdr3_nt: TGTGCCAGCAGCGGCCGCGAGGGGGCCACGGACTACACCTTC
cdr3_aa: CASSGREGATDYTF

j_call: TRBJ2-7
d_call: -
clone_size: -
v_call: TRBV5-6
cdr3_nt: TGTGCCAGCAGCTTGGTCAGAGCCTACGAGCAGTACTTC
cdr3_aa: CASSLVRAYEQYF

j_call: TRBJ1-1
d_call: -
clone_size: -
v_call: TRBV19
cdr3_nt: TGTGCCAGTAGTATTAGGCAGGGCACTGAAGCTTTCTTT
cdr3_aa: CASSIRQGTEAFF

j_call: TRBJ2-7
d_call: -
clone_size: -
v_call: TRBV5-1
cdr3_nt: TGCGCCAGCAGCTTGTTTGTTAGCGGATACGAGCAGTACTTC
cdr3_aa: CASSLFVSGYEQYF

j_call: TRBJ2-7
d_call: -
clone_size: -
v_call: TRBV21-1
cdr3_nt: TGTGCCAGCAGCATGCGTCCACTAGACCTCCCCTACGAGCAGTACTTC
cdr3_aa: CASSMRPLDLPYEQYF

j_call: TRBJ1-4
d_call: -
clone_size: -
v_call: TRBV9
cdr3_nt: TGTGCCAGCAGCGTAGAGGGAAGGGGCTATAATGAAAAACTGTTTTTT
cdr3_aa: CASSVEGRGYNEKLFF

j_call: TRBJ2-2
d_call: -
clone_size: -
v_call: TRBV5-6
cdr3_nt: TGTGCCAGCAGCTTACAGGACACCGGGGAGCTGTTTTTT
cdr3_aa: CASSLQDTGELFF

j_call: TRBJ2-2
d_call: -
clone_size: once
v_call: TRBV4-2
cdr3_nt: TGTGCCAGCAGCCGAGACCTCACCGGGGAGCTGTTTTTT
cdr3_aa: CASSRDLTGELFF

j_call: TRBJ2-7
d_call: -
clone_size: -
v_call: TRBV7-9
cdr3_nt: TGTGCCAGCAGCTTAGATAGTGGAGGCGCCTACGAGCAGTACTTC
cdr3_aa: CASSLDSGGAYEQYF

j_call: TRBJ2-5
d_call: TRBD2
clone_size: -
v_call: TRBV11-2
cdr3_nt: TGTGCCAGCAGCTTTTTAGCGGGAGAAGAGACCCAGTACTTC
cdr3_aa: CASSFLAGEETQYF

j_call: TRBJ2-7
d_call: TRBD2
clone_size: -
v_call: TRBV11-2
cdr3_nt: TGTGCCAGCAGCCCAGACCCAGGTTGGGCGGGAGGGCCTTACGAGCAGTACTTC
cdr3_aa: CASSPDPGWAGGPYEQYF

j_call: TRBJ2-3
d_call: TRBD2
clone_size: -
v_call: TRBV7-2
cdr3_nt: TGTGCCAGCAGCAGTACTAGCGGGAGGCCAGATACGCAGTATTTT
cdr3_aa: CASSSTSGRPDTQYF

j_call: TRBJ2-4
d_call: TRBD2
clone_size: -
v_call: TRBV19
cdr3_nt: TGTGCCAGTAGTATGACTAGCGGGAGTGGCATTCAGTACTTC
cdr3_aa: CASSMTSGSGIQYF

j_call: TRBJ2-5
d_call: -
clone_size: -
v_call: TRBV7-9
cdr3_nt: TGTGCCAGCAGCGCTCGTGCACACAGGGAGGGCGAGACCCAGTACTTC
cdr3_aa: CASSARAHREGETQYF

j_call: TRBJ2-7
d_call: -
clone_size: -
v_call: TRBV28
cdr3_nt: TGTGCCAGCAGTGGGGGTATGGGCGAGCAGTACTTC
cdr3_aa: CASSGGMGEQYF

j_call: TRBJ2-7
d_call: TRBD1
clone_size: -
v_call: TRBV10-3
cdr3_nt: TGTGCCATCAGTGACGGGACAGCCTACGAGCAGTACTTC
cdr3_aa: CAISDGTAYEQYF

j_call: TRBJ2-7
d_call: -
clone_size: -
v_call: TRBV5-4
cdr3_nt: TGTGCCAGCAGCTTGGCTCCGGGAACCTACGAGCAGTACTTC
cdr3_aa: CASSLAPGTYEQYF

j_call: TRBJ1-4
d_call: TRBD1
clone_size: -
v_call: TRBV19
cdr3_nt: TGTGCCAGTAGTATAGATCTATTGGACAGGGGTGCAACTAATGAAAAACTGTTTTTT
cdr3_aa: CASSIDLLDRGATNEKLFF

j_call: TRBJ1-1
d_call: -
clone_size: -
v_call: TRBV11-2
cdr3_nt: TGTGCCAGCAGCTTAGATGGATTACCGAGGACTGAAGCTTTCTTT
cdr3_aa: CASSLDGLPRTEAFF

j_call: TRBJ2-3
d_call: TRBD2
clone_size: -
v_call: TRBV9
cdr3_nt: TGTGCCAGCAGCGTAGGGACTAGCGGTTTCACAGATACGCAGTATTTT
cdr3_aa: CASSVGTSGFTDTQYF

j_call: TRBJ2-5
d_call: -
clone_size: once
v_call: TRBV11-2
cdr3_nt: TGTGCCAGCAGCTTATGGGAGACCCCGGAGACCCAGTACTTC
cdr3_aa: CASSLWETPETQYF

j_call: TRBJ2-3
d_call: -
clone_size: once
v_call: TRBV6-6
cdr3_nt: TGTGCCAGCAGCCAGGAGGGGGCTTTCACAGATACGCAGTATTTT
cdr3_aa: CASSQEGAFTDTQYF

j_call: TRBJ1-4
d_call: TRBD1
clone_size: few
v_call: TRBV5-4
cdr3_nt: TGTGCCAGCAGCTTGGCCGGGACAGGGGATGAAAAACTGTTTTTT
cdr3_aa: CASSLAGTGDEKLFF

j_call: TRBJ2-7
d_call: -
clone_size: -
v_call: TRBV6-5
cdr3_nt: TGTGCCACTAGGGATCTGGCGGGCTACGAGCAGTACTTC
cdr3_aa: CATRDLAGYEQYF

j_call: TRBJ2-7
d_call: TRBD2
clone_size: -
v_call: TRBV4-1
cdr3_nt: TGCGCCAGCAGCCAAGTCGCGTTAGCGGGAGAAAGTTTAGAGCAGTACTTC
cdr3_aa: CASSQVALAGESLEQYF

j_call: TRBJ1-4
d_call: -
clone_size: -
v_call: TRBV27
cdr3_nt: TGTGCCAGCAAAACCTTCTTTGCTGCAACTAATGAAAAACTGTTTTTT
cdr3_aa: CASKTFFAATNEKLFF

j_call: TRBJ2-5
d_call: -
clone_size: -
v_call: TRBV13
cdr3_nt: TGTGCCAGCAGCTTAGCGGGAGCAGAAGAGACCCAGTACTTC
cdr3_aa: CASSLAGAEETQYF

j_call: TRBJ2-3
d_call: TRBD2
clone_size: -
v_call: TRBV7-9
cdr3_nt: TGTGCCAGCAGCTACCGACACCTCTCTAGCGGGAGGTACACAGATACGCAGTATTTT
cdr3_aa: CASSYRHLSSGRYTDTQYF

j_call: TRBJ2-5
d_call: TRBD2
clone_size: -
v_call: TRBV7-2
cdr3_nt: TGTGCCAGCAGCCGGACTAGCGGGATAACTGAGACCCAGTACTTC
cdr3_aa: CASSRTSGITETQYF

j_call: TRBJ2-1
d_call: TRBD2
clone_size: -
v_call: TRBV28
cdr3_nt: TGTGCCAGCAGTTTGATAGCGGGGGCCTACAATGAGCAGTTCTTC
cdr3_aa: CASSLIAGAYNEQFF

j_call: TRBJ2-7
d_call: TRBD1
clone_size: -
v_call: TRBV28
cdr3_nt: TGTGCCAGCAACCCAGGGACAGTCATTTACGAGCAGTACTTC
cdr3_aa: CASNPGTVIYEQYF

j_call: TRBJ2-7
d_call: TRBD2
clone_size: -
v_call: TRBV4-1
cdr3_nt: TGCGCCAGCAGCCGGGTGCGGGAGGGATACGAGCAGTACTTC
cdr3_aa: CASSRVREGYEQYF

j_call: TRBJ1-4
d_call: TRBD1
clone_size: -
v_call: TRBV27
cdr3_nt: TGTGCCAGCAGTCCCCGACAGGGCGCAGATGAAAAACTGTTTTTT
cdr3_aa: CASSPRQGADEKLFF

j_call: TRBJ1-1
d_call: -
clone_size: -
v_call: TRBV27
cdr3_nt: TGTGCCAGCCACGCACCGAACACTGAAGCTTTCTTT
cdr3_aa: CASHAPNTEAFF

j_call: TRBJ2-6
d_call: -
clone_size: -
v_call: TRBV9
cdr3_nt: TGTGCCAGCAACCCAGGGGCTGTCTCTGGGGCCAACGTCCTGACTTTC
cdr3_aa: CASNPGAVSGANVLTF

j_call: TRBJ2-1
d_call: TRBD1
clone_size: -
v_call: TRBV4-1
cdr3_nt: TGCGCCAGCAGCCAGCGCTCGGGACAGTACAATGAGCAGTTCTTC
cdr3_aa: CASSQRSGQYNEQFF

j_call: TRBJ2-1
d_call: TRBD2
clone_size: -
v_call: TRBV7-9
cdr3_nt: TGTGCCAGCAGCTTGGGTAGCGGCGGGGGTGATGAGCAGTTCTTC
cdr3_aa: CASSLGSGGGDEQFF

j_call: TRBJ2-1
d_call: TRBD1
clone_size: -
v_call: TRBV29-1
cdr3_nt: TGCAGCGTTGACTGGACAGGTAGCGATGAGCAGTTCTTC
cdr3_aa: CSVDWTGSDEQFF